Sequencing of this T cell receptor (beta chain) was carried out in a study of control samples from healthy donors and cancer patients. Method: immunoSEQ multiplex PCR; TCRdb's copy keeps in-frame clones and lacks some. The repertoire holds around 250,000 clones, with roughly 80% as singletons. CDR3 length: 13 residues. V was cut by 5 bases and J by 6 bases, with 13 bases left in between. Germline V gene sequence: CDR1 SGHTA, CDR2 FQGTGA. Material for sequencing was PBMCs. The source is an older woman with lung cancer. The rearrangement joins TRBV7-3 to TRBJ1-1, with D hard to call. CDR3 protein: CASSATMRAEAFF. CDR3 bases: TGTGCCAGCAGCGCCACAATGAGGGCTGAAGCTTTCTTT.